This is a list of T cell receptor beta chains from one sample in a study of PD-1 blockade in classical Hodgkin lymphoma. Libraries were prepared by immunoSEQ multiplex PCR; TCRdb keeps only in-frame clonotypes and omits some of them. The sample has 30,000 to 40,000 clones; 80% to 95% are singletons. Sample: CD4+ T cells from blood, taken before the fourth cycle of nivolumab. These receptors all stem from a human donor with classical Hodgkin lymphoma. Each CDR3 is given with its conserved first and last residue. D genes are given only for firm matches. Clone size, where shown, is once, few, many, or a class for clones that have expanded.

>NA|TRBJ1-2|TRBV28|NA
CASSAWGSGYTF
TGTGCCAGCAGTGCCTGGGGATCCGGCTACACCTTC
>TRBD1|TRBJ1-2|TRBV14|NA
CASSQARGLSSKDGYTF
TGTGCCAGCAGCCAAGCGAGGGGGCTATCCTCCAAGGATGGCTACACCTTC
>TRBD1|TRBJ1-5|TRBV28|NA
CASSFEDRGYQPQHF
TGTGCCAGCAGTTTTGAGGACAGGGGATATCAGCCCCAGCATTTT
>NA|TRBJ2-6|TRBV7-3|NA
CASSLPGLSSGANVLTF
TGTGCCAGCAGCTTACCCGGACTCTCCTCTGGGGCCAACGTCCTGACTTTC
>NA|TRBJ1-1|TRBV6-1|few
CASHWDRNTEAFF
TGTGCCAGTCATTGGGATAGGAACACTGAAGCTTTCTTT
>TRBD1|TRBJ1-4|TRBV5-1|NA
CASSGTGIPNEKLFF
TGCGCCAGCAGCGGGACAGGGATTCCTAATGAAAAACTGTTTTTT
>TRBD1|TRBJ1-1|TRBV7-8|NA
CASSRGTDRRNTEAFF
TGTGCCAGCAGCCGCGGGACAGACAGACGGAACACTGAAGCTTTCTTT
>NA|TRBJ2-4|TRBV7-9|NA
CASSPSTGWDAKNIQYF
TGTGCCAGCAGCCCATCAACAGGATGGGACGCCAAAAACATTCAGTACTTC
>TRBD2|TRBJ2-2|TRBV5-4|NA
CASSLEVAGSGELFF
TGTGCCAGCAGCTTGGAAGTAGCGGGATCCGGGGAGCTGTTTTTT
>TRBD2|TRBJ2-1|TRBV28|NA
CASSGALADSYNEQFF
TGTGCCAGCAGTGGAGCTCTAGCGGACTCCTACAATGAGCAGTTCTTC
>TRBD1|TRBJ1-4|TRBV15|NA
CATSRDRTGGEKLFF
TGTGCCACCAGCAGAGATCGTACAGGGGGTGAAAAACTGTTTTTT
>NA|TRBJ1-5|TRBV4-1|NA
CASRANIGTQGWPQHF
TGCGCCAGCAGAGCTAATATCGGGACACAAGGATGGCCCCAGCATTTT
>NA|TRBJ2-3|TRBV18|NA
CASSLAAAPFTDTQYF
TGTGCCAGCTCACTAGCAGCTGCCCCCTTCACAGATACGCAGTATTTT
>NA|TRBJ1-2|TRBV2|few
CASSSGPEANYGYTF
TGTGCCAGCAGTTCCGGACCAGAGGCTAACTATGGCTACACCTTC
>TRBD1|TRBJ1-5|TRBV30|NA
CAYGQGASNQPQHF
TGTGCCTATGGACAGGGGGCTTCCAATCAGCCCCAGCATTTT
>NA|TRBJ1-1|TRBV10-3|NA
CAISDNLGLSEAFF
TGTGCCATCAGTGACAACCTAGGTTTATCTGAAGCTTTCTTT
>TRBD2|TRBJ2-7|TRBV27|NA
CASSYGRANSYEQYF
TGTGCCAGCAGTTACGGGAGGGCCAACTCCTACGAGCAGTACTTC
>NA|TRBJ2-1|TRBV5-1|NA
CASSEQVMYNEQFF
TGCGCCAGCAGCGAACAGGTGATGTACAATGAGCAGTTCTTC
>NA|TRBJ2-1|TRBV6-1|NA
CASNPDRFSEQFF
TGTGCCAGCAACCCAGACAGGTTTAGTGAGCAGTTCTTC
>NA|TRBJ1-2|TRBV29-1|NA
CSVEGGGDYGYTF
TGCAGCGTTGAAGGCGGAGGGGACTATGGCTACACCTTC
>TRBD2|TRBJ2-7|TRBV11-1|NA
CASSLEGGSPYEQYF
TGTGCCAGCAGCTTAGAAGGCGGGAGCCCCTACGAGCAGTACTTC
>TRBD1|TRBJ1-2|TRBV7-3|NA
CASSSGGPGGYTF
TGTGCCAGCAGCTCAGGGGGCCCTGGGGGCTACACCTTC
>NA|TRBJ2-7|TRBV6-5|NA
CASSYSEAPYEQYF
TGTGCCAGCAGTTACTCGGAAGCCCCCTACGAGCAGTACTTC
>NA|TRBJ2-7|TRBV28|NA
CASIPMGPLSYEQYF
TGTGCCAGCATCCCCATGGGGCCTTTATCCTACGAGCAGTACTTC
>NA|TRBJ2-1|TRBV4-1|NA
CASSQVDRGWVDEQFF
TGCGCCAGCAGCCAAGTTGATCGGGGATGGGTGGATGAGCAGTTCTTC
>TRBD1|TRBJ1-5|TRBV28|NA
CASSYDRAQPQHF
TGTGCCAGCAGTTATGACAGGGCTCAGCCCCAGCATTTT
>NA|TRBJ2-5|TRBV11-2|NA
CASSFSEGLGSQETQYF
TGTGCCAGCAGCTTTAGTGAGGGACTCGGATCGCAAGAGACCCAGTACTTC
>NA|TRBJ2-3|TRBV4-1|NA
CASSQSPQGVDTQYF
TGCGCCAGCAGCCAGTCACCACAGGGTGTCGATACGCAGTATTTT
>NA|TRBJ1-2|TRBV28|once
CASRRTERNYGYTF
TGTGCCAGCAGACGAACAGAGCGGAACTATGGCTACACCTTC
>NA|TRBJ2-3|TRBV15|NA
CATSRNSGTDTQYF
TGTGCCACCAGCAGAAACTCGGGCACAGATACGCAGTATTTT
>TRBD2|TRBJ2-1|TRBV10-3|NA
CAITPGQGGRRPAEQFF
TGTGCCATCACCCCCGGCCAGGGAGGGAGGCGCCCTGCTGAGCAGTTCTTC
>NA|TRBJ1-3|TRBV5-1|NA
CASSPISSGNTIYF
TGCGCCAGCAGCCCGATAAGCTCTGGAAACACCATATATTTT
>NA|TRBJ2-7|TRBV29-1|NA
CSVVGSASYEQYF
TGCAGCGTTGTGGGTAGCGCCTCCTACGAGCAGTACTTC
>NA|TRBJ2-3|TRBV6-1|NA
CASSEVISAGYTDTQYF
TGTGCCAGCAGTGAAGTAATCAGCGCTGGGTACACAGATACGCAGTATTTT
>NA|TRBJ1-1|TRBV30|few
CAWSVTTNTEAFF
TGTGCCTGGAGTGTAACCACGAACACTGAAGCTTTCTTT
>TRBD2|TRBJ2-1|TRBV30|NA
CAWSVRWGLESGASYNEQFF
TGTGCCTGGAGTGTACGTTGGGGACTAGAATCGGGTGCATCCTACAATGAGCAGTTCTTC
>NA|TRBJ2-1|TRBV11-1|NA
CASSLYGTYAYNEQFF
TGTGCCAGCAGCTTATACGGGACATATGCCTACAATGAGCAGTTCTTC
>TRBD2|TRBJ2-5|TRBV28|NA
CASSSRTSGQETQYF
TGTGCCAGCAGTTCTAGGACTAGCGGACAAGAGACCCAGTACTTC
>NA|TRBJ2-3|TRBV5-1|NA
CASSLAGSRVTDTQYF
TGCGCCAGCAGCTTGGCCGGATCTAGGGTAACAGATACGCAGTATTTT
>TRBD1|TRBJ2-7|TRBV15|NA
CATSRAGTGTYEQYF
TGTGCCACCAGCAGAGCCGGGACAGGGACCTACGAGCAGTACTTC
>TRBD1|TRBJ2-3|TRBV6-6|NA
CASSRQGVRTDTQYF
TGTGCCAGCAGTCGACAGGGGGTACGCACAGATACGCAGTATTTT
>NA|TRBJ1-3|TRBV6-5|once
CASSYRGDSGNTIYF
TGTGCCAGCAGTTACAGGGGAGACTCTGGAAACACCATATATTTT
>NA|TRBJ2-7|TRBV28|NA
CASSPDVYEQYF
TGTGCCAGCAGCCCAGATGTTTACGAGCAGTACTTC
>NA|TRBJ2-2|TRBV27|NA
CASRPPGTENTGELFF
TGTGCCAGCAGACCACCCGGGACGGAGAACACCGGGGAGCTGTTTTTT
>NA|TRBJ1-2|TRBV7-9|NA
CASSLSWTESNGYTF
TGTGCCAGCAGCCTTTCCTGGACAGAGTCGAATGGCTACACCTTC
>NA|TRBJ2-4|TRBV20-1|once
CSPIGGNIQYF
TGCAGTCCCATAGGGGGGAACATTCAGTACTTC
>NA|TRBJ2-1|TRBV25-1|NA
CASSEYGGTAYNEQFF
TGTGCCAGCAGTGAATATGGGGGCACTGCCTACAATGAGCAGTTCTTC
>NA|TRBJ1-5|TRBV19|NA
CASSSQAVRDQPQHF
TGTGCCAGTAGCTCCCAAGCAGTCAGGGATCAGCCCCAGCATTTT
>NA|TRBJ2-7|TRBV9|NA
CASSVSGGLYEQYF
TGTGCCAGCAGTGTCAGTGGGGGGCTCTACGAGCAGTACTTC
>NA|TRBJ2-2|TRBV5-1|few
CASSLVTLGTGELFF
TGCGCCAGCAGCTTGGTTACACTTGGCACCGGGGAGCTGTTTTTT
>TRBD2|TRBJ2-1|TRBV4-1|NA
CASSQYLAATNNEQFF
TGCGCCAGCAGCCAGTATCTAGCGGCCACGAACAATGAGCAGTTCTTC
>TRBD2|TRBJ2-7|TRBV5-6|NA
CASSRGLAGERYEQYF
TGTGCCAGCAGCAGGGGCCTAGCGGGAGAGCGGTACGAGCAGTACTTC
>NA|TRBJ2-5|TRBV29-1|NA
CSVSSSTVVETQYF
TGCAGCGTTTCTTCATCGACGGTGGTGGAGACCCAGTACTTC
>TRBD2|TRBJ2-7|TRBV5-1|NA
CASSLAGAGVGSEQYF
TGCGCCAGCAGCTTGGCCGGGGCGGGAGTTGGTTCCGAGCAGTACTTC
>NA|TRBJ2-1|TRBV7-2|NA
CASSSPGPTGREQFF
TGTGCCAGCAGCTCCCCGGGTCCGACGGGTCGGGAGCAGTTCTTC
>NA|TRBJ1-3|TRBV19|NA
CASSNDRGLGNTIYF
TGTGCCAGTAGTAACGATCGCGGACTTGGAAACACCATATATTTT
>NA|TRBJ1-2|TRBV28|NA
CASSSPGRGYGYTF
TGTGCCAGCAGTTCGCCAGGGAGAGGGTATGGCTACACCTTC
>NA|TRBJ1-3|TRBV28|NA
CASDSGTVVNTIYF
TGTGCCAGCGATTCCGGGACCGTGGTCAACACCATATATTTT
>NA|TRBJ2-5|TRBV18|NA
CASSQRETQYF
TGTGCCAGCTCACAACGGGAGACCCAGTACTTC
>TRBD2|TRBJ2-3|TRBV28|once
CASSLWASGSIADTQYF
TGTGCCAGCAGTTTGTGGGCTAGCGGGAGTATCGCAGATACGCAGTATTTT